This TCR beta chain was captured in a study of OX40 agonist ivuxolimab in advanced cancers. Study-level background: Patients received intravenous ivuxolimab every 2 weeks at 0.01 to 10 mg/kg. From about 23 to 85 years was the age range, with a mean of around 57 years, and nearly 85% were male.

The method was immunoSEQ multiplex PCR; TCRdb's version includes in-frame clones alone and lacks a portion of them. The sample carries tens of thousands of clones, around 82% recorded once. The V gene end was trimmed by 3 bases and the J gene end by 2 bases; junction bases not matched to a gene: 4. The CDR3 is made up of 14 amino acids. Germline loops: CDR1 SGHRS, CDR2 YFSETQ. J is TRBJ1-2 and V is TRBV5-1; 7 nucleotides agree with TRBD1. This sequence was found in an adult with an advanced solid tumor such as melanoma, head and neck, liver or kidney cancer. The sequencing here drew on CD4+ or CD8+ T cells sorted from blood, taken in a trial of the OX40 agonist ivuxolimab. CDR3 protein: CASSWGQPNYGYTF. The CDR3 DNA reads as TGCGCCAGCAGCTGGGGACAGCCGAACTATGGCTACACCTTC.